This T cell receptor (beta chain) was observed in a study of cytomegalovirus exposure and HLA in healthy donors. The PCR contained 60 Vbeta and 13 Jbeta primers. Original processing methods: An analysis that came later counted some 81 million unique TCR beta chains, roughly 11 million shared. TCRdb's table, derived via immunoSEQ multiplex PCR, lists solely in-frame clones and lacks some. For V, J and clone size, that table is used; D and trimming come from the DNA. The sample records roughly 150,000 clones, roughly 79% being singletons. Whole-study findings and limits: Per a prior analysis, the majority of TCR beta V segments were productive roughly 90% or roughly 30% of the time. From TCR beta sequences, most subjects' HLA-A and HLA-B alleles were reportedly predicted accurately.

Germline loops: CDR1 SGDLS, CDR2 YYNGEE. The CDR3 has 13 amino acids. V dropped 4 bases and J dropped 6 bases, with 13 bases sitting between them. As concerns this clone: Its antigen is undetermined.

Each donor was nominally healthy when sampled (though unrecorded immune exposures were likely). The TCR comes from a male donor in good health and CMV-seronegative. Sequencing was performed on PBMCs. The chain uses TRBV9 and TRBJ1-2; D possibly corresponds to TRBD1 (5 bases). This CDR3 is CASSPRGENGYTF. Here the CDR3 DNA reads TGTGCCAGCAGCCCCCGGGGGGAAAATGGCTACACCTTC.